The sample holds many counts of the clone carrying this T cell receptor beta chain. Trimming cost V 0 bases and J 0 bases, with 9 bases left between them. The CDR3 is 15 residues long. Germline loops: CDR1 MNHNY, CDR2 SVGAGI (reference sequence). The TCR beta CDR3 regions underwent amplification from RNA transcripts. An initial RT-PCR round employing HTBI primers preceded a second-round multiplex PCR. TCRdb fed the multiplex PCR reads into MiXCR, producing one record per CDR3 protein. The sample has approximately 640,000 distinct CDR3 sequences; more than 40% are singletons. This sample is drawn from a study of Graves' ophthalmopathy and Graves' hyperthyroidism. The diagnostic workup employed clinical symptoms, serum thyroxine, TRAb, thyroid ultrasound and orbital computed tomography.

The sample consisted of peripheral blood. The V call is TRBV6-6, the J call TRBJ2-7, with D tentatively TRBD1 (5 bases). The clonotype originates from an adult man with Graves' ophthalmopathy. The CDR3 reads CASSYSTDSSYEQYF. CDR3 nucleotides: TGTGCCAGCAGTTACTCGACAGATTCCTCCTACGAGCAGTACTTC.